The 12 T cell receptor beta chains given below trace back to one sample, sequenced in a study of T-cell memory formation after mild COVID-19 (dated by TCRdb to 2020 to 2022). Preparation of the library involved 5' RACE. This sample was sequenced with an Illumina NovaSeq 6000. TCRdb reran the public reads through fastp at Q25 and MiXCR, keeping productive beta chains. Each record represents a unique CDR3 protein, reported with the most common genes and DNA among its rows. For this sample the table gives about 340,000 distinct CDR3 sequences, of which about 16% were detected only once. The top ten hold about 22% of the sample. The sample taken for sequencing was PBMCs or a T cell subset sorted from them (not recorded which). The receptors were sampled from a man younger than 35 who had mild COVID-19 (a few samples of this study predate the infection). The sample titles of this study are shuffled in the database, so cell type and time point are left out; the donor was told from shared clones.

This clonotype was observed at least ten times. The V gene is TRBV25-1, the J gene TRBJ2-1, with TRBD1 matching 7 bases. CDR1 and CDR2 from the germline V gene are MGHDK and SYGVNS. There are 13 residues in the CDR3. J gave up 12 bases and V 6 bases, and 11 bases lay outside the gene matches. In nucleotides, the CDR3 is TGTGCCAGCAGAACGCAGGGGGTGGGTGTGCAGTTCTTC. Its protein product is CASRTQGVGVQFF.

In its sample, this clonotype was seen a few times. The chain carries TRBV6-5 and TRBJ2-3, with D unresolved. Germline lookup yields CDR1 MNHEY and CDR2 SVGAGI. This CDR3 is built from 15 residues. Trimming took off 6 bases at V and 1 base at J, with 14 bases between the two ends. In nucleotides, the CDR3 is TGTGCCAGCAGCCGGGTCCCGGCAGGCACAGATACGCAGTATTTT. This encodes CASSRVPAGTDTQYF.

The genes are TRBV19 and TRBJ1-5; D is uncertain. The germline V and J ends were trimmed by 1 base and 7 bases, with 5 bases remaining between them. The CDR3 totals 12 residues. Germline values: CDR1 LNHDA, CDR2 SQIVND (reference sequence). The CDR3 sequence is CASSIGSQPQHF. In DNA form, the CDR3 reads TGTGCCAGTAGTATAGGGAGCCAGCCCCAGCATTTT.

In its sample, this clonotype was seen a few times. This chain joins TRBV11-2 and TRBJ2-2; 8 bases line up with TRBD1. V was clipped by 6 bases and J by 2 bases; unmatched bases: 8. Germline V gene data show CDR1 as SGHAT and CDR2 as FQNNGV. The CDR3 loop spans 16 amino acids. The CDR3 bases are TGTGCCAGCAGACGAGGACAGGGCCTAAACACCGGGGAGCTGTTTTTT. Protein product: CASRRGQGLNTGELFF.

This chain joins TRBV20-1 and TRBJ2-7; 8 nucleotides match TRBD1. The CDR3 loop spans 17 amino acids. Germline values: CDR1 DFQATT, CDR2 SNEGSKA (reference sequence). V shed 6 bases, J shed 0 bases, and the junction held 16 bases outside the gene matches. The CDR3 reads CSATGGQGRRGSYEQYV. The DNA for the CDR3 is TGCAGTGCCACAGGAGGACAGGGCCGAAGAGGCTCCTACGAGCAGTACGTC.

The CDR3 nucleotides are TGTGCCAGCAGCATTCGACAGAGATCTAACTATGGCTACACCTTC. Protein sequence: CASSIRQRSNYGYTF. The chain joins TRBV7-2 to TRBJ1-2, with TRBD1 as a possible D gene (5 bases). The CDR3 is 15 residues long. V was pared by 5 bases and J by 0 bases, with 13 bases between. CDR1 and CDR2 (germline): SGHTA, FQGNSA.

This chain joins TRBV7-9 and TRBJ2-1; the match to TRBD1 covers 7 bases. Germline loops: CDR1 SEHNR, CDR2 FQNEAQ (reference sequence). The CDR3 is 13 residues long. CDR3 sequence: CAVYRGSYNEQFF. CDR3 nucleotide sequence: TGTGCAGTCTACAGGGGTTCCTACAATGAGCAGTTCTTC. The variable domain in full, completed from reference TRBV7-9 and TRBJ2-1, reads DTGVSQNPRHKITKRGQNVTFRCDPISEHNRLYWYRQTLGQGPEFLTYFQNEAQLEKSRLLSDRFSAERPKGSFSTLEIQRTEQGDSAMYLCAVYRGSYNEQFFGPGTRLTVL.

This clonotype occurred a few times. V is TRBV6-6 and J is TRBJ2-7; D remains ambiguous. This CDR3 has 17 residues. Germline CDR1 reads MNHNY; CDR2 reads SVGAGI (reference sequence). The germline V and J ends were trimmed by 4 bases and 0 bases, with 19 bases remaining between them. The CDR3 reads CASSSNSGGSVSYEQYF. The CDR3 region has the DNA TGTGCCAGCAGTTCCAACTCGGGCGGATCGGTCTCCTACGAGCAGTACTTC.

This clonotype occurred a few times. The chain joins TRBV20-1 to TRBJ2-2; weak D call: TRBD1 (5 bases). The V end lost 3 bases, the J end lost 5 bases, and 10 bases lay between the germline ends. Germline loops: CDR1 DFQATT, CDR2 SNEGSKA (reference sequence). The CDR3 covers 13 residues. This chain's CDR3 is CSASPQGTGELFF. In DNA form, the CDR3 reads TGCAGTGCTAGTCCTCAGGGAACCGGGGAGCTGTTTTTT.

This chain connects TRBV10-1 to TRBJ2-7, with TRBD1 matching over 8 bases. CDR1 WNHNN and CDR2 SYGVQD come from the germline V gene (reference sequence). This CDR3 is 13 amino acids long. The V and J ends lost 5 bases and 6 bases, in that order; junction bases with no gene match: 6. In nucleotides, the CDR3 is TGCGCCAGCAGTAGAGGACAGGGCGGCGAGCAGTACTTC. Translation gives CASSRGQGGEQYF.

This clonotype was picked up many times. This chain links TRBV6-5 with TRBJ2-2, with a possible D match to TRBD1 (6 bases). V gave up 0 bases and J gave up 7 bases, with 9 bases separating them. Germline V gives CDR1 MNHEY, CDR2 SVGAGI. The CDR3 is 14 residues long. CDR3 amino acids: CASSYSGTYGELFF. CDR3 nucleotide sequence: TGTGCCAGCAGTTACTCTGGGACATACGGGGAGCTGTTTTTT.

This clonotype was detected many times. The chain recombines TRBV7-3 with TRBJ2-3, with 9 bases aligning to TRBD1. CDR1 is SGHTA and CDR2 is FQGTGA in the germline V gene. The trim removed 3 bases at V and 3 bases at J, leaving 4 bases unmatched. The CDR3 is made up of 15 amino acids. The CDR3 DNA is TGTGCCAGCAGCTTGACAGGGGGTGGTACAGATACGCAGTATTTT. Translated: CASSLTGGGTDTQYF.